A single sample is the source of the 8 T cell receptor beta chains below, sequenced in a study of T cell changes during pregnancy in multiple sclerosis. The repertoire was sequenced with immunoSEQ multiplex PCR; TCRdb's copy has only in-frame clones and lacks some. Of more than 60,000 clones listed, roughly nine tenths were seen once; the top ten hold about 0.9%. Sequenced material: peripheral blood, taken before pregnancy. The receptors were gathered from a female donor with multiple sclerosis, enrolled in a pregnancy study.

The chain couples TRBV27 to TRBJ2-7; D is undetermined. Germline CDR1 and CDR2: MNHEY and SMNVEV (reference sequence). Trimming removed 6 bases at V and 0 bases at J, with 9 bases between. The CDR3 has 13 residues. The CDR3 protein is CASSLAGSYEQYF. CDR3 nucleotide sequence: TGTGCCAGCAGCCTGGCAGGCTCCTACGAGCAGTACTTC.

The chain recombines TRBV9 with TRBJ2-2; 9 bases match TRBD2. V trimming: 1 base; J trimming: 1 base; junction bases outside the gene matches: 5. Germline assignment: CDR1 SGDLS and CDR2 YYNGEE. This CDR3 has 17 amino acids. The CDR3 region has the DNA TGTGCCAGCAGCGTACCTAGCGGGACTATGAACACCGGGGAGCTGTTTTTT. Its protein product is CASSVPSGTMNTGELFF.

This rearrangement joins TRBV6-1 to TRBJ1-5; D gene unclear. Per germline, CDR1 MNHNS and CDR2 SASEGT. The germline V and J ends were trimmed by 2 bases and 8 bases, with 13 bases remaining between them. The CDR3 totals 14 residues. The CDR3 is CASSEFRVNEPQHF. In DNA, the CDR3 is TGTGCCAGCAGTGAATTTCGGGTGAACGAGCCCCAGCATTTT.

The V and J genes are TRBV5-8 and TRBJ1-2, with 7 positions matching TRBD1. V dropped 6 bases and J dropped 4; count of bases not matched to a gene: 9. Looked up from germline, CDR1 is SGHTS and CDR2 is YDEGEE. The CDR3 is 14 residues long. The CDR3 region is CASTRQGQTYGYTF. CDR3 nucleotides: TGTGCCAGCACTAGACAGGGCCAGACCTATGGCTACACCTTC. The full variable domain, with the rest looked up from reference TRBV5-8 and TRBJ1-2, is EAGVTQSPTHLIKTRGQQATLRCSPISGHTSVYWYQQALGLGLQFLLWYDEGEERNRGNFPPRFSGRQFPNYSSELNVNALELEDSALYLCASTRQGQTYGYTFGSGTRLTVV.

In DNA form, the CDR3 reads TGCGCCAGCAGCCTGGTCTCGGGGGTCTCCTACGAGCAGTACTTC. This encodes CASSLVSGVSYEQYF. The chain has TRBV4-3 and TRBJ2-7, with D possibly being TRBD2 (6 bases). V gave up 4 bases and J gave up 0 bases, with 13 bases separating them. The CDR3 extends over 15 amino acids. Germline CDR1 is LGHNA and CDR2 is YSLEER.

This chain links TRBV21-1 with TRBJ2-7; the DNA was not used to check the table's D call, TRBD1. TRBV21-1 is assigned pseudogene status. The CDR3 length is 15 residues. The CDR3 reads CASSNWWQDNYEQYF. CDR3 nucleotide sequence: TGTGCCAGCAGCAATTGGTGGCAGGATAACTACGAGCAGTACTTC.

The chain combines TRBV29-1 with TRBJ1-1; D is ambiguous. This CDR3 region has 15 residues. Trimming took 4 bases from V and 0 from J, leaving 15 bases between them. Germline V lookup: CDR1 SQVTM, CDR2 ANQGSEA. CDR3 sequence (DNA): TGCAGCGTTGTTCAATGGTCACTATTGAACACTGAAGCTTTCTTT. It translates to CSVVQWSLLNTEAFF.

The chain recombines TRBV7-3 with TRBJ2-3; D is possibly TRBD2 (7 bases). The CDR3 runs to 14 residues. Per germline, CDR1 SGHTA and CDR2 FQGTGA. V was cut by 4 bases and J by 4 bases, with 12 bases left in between. CDR3 sequence: CASSSRGGPDTQYF. The CDR3 region has the DNA TGTGCCAGCAGCTCAAGGGGGGGCCCAGATACGCAGTATTTT. Looking up the rest from reference TRBV7-3 and TRBJ2-3 gives the full variable domain: GAGVSQTPSNKVTEKGKYVELRCDPISGHTALYWYRQSLGQGPEFLIYFQGTGAADDSGLPNDRFFAVRPEGSVSTLKIQRTERGDSAVYLCASSSRGGPDTQYFGPGTRLTVL.